The rows below give T cell receptor beta chains drawn from one sample of a study of Graves' ophthalmopathy and Graves' hyperthyroidism. Each CDR3 protein is one row after TCRdb ran MiXCR on the multiplex PCR reads. The profile shows about 160,000 distinct CDR3 sequences, 37% of them singletons. Sequenced material: peripheral blood. All receptors derive from a woman between 35 and 50 years old with Graves' ophthalmopathy. Each CDR3 is given with its conserved first and last residue. Fields, in order: V gene, CDR3 protein.

V gene: TRBV29-1; CDR3 protein: CSVGPDEGSYEQYF
V gene: TRBV2; CDR3 protein: CASNPQGVTEAFF
V gene: TRBV6-1; CDR3 protein: CASSDGSDSGNTIYF
V gene: TRBV12-3/TRBV12-4; CDR3 protein: CASSHRRLGGYTF
V gene: TRBV15; CDR3 protein: CATSPGAREGYTF
V gene: TRBV6-5; CDR3 protein: CASSLGPGILNTEAFF
V gene: TRBV12-3/TRBV12-4; CDR3 protein: CASSYRQGHGYTF
V gene: TRBV6-1; CDR3 protein: CASTLGSLYEQYF
V gene: TRBV6-5; CDR3 protein: CASSYSILGGPQETQYF
V gene: TRBV5-4; CDR3 protein: CASSLPGGSSYEQYF
V gene: TRBV24-1; CDR3 protein: CATSDSQGQGETQYF
V gene: TRBV13; CDR3 protein: CASSLVDRGREQYF
V gene: TRBV28; CDR3 protein: CASSRSPLRYGYTF
V gene: TRBV28; CDR3 protein: CATNPGRTYEQYF
V gene: TRBV6-2/TRBV6-3; CDR3 protein: CASSYDGGGEMYPETQYF
V gene: TRBV28; CDR3 protein: CASSPRTGWGETQYF
V gene: TRBV20-1; CDR3 protein: CSAHSGVTEAFF
V gene: TRBV10-3; CDR3 protein: CAISELTSGSYEQYF
V gene: TRBV15; CDR3 protein: CATSRGRGNSPLHF
V gene: TRBV5-4; CDR3 protein: CASSLGKGAGGTYEQYF
V gene: TRBV7-2; CDR3 protein: CASSLEASVYEQYF
V gene: TRBV12-3/TRBV12-4; CDR3 protein: CASSFSDRNNSPLHF
V gene: TRBV28; CDR3 protein: CASSLQAGNYGYTF
V gene: TRBV6-1; CDR3 protein: CASSERDGQETQYF
V gene: TRBV12-3/TRBV12-4; CDR3 protein: CASGPTGTSNTGELFF